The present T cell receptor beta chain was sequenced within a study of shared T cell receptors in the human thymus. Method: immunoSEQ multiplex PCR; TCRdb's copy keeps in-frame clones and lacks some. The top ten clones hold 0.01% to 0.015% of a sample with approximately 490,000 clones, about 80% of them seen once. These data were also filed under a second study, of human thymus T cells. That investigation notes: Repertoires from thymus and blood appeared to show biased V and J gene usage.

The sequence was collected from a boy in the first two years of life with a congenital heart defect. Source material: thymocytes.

The CDR3 nucleotides read TGTGCCAGCCTCAGGGGTTTCTCCTACAATGAGCAGTTCTTC. Its translation is CASLRGFSYNEQFF. J is TRBJ2-1 and V is TRBV6-1; tentative D call: TRBD1 (6 bases). From germline, CDR1 is MNHNS and CDR2 SASEGT. The CDR3 has 14 amino acids. V shed 8 bases and J shed 0 bases, with 11 bases lying between them.